This T cell receptor (beta chain) appears in the sequencing data of a study of Graves' ophthalmopathy and Graves' hyperthyroidism. About the research overall: The study drew peripheral blood at initial diagnosis, before any treatment.

Active ophthalmopathy (CAS at least 3, NOSPECS at least 4), lasting under 3 months. The CDR3 totals 12 residues, both ends included. The germline CDR1 and CDR2 sequences are SQVTM and ANQGSEA. Points on this clonotype: The missing conserved phenylalanine or tryptophan at the end of this CDR3 makes a read error likely. The DNA is omitted, as the CDR3 cannot be located on it reliably, and the CDR3 follows TCRdb's listing.

Amplification of the TCR beta CDR3 regions used RNA transcripts (as template). RT-PCR in the first round used HTBI primers; a second-round multiplex PCR followed. TCRdb fed the multiplex PCR reads into MiXCR, producing one record per CDR3 protein. This table has roughly 500,000 distinct CDR3 sequences, approximately 15% appearing once. This TCR was sampled from a woman in her 30s with Graves' ophthalmopathy. V and J are TRBV29-1 and TRBJ1-2; the table's D call of TRBD1 was not tested on the DNA. Sequencing used blood. This CDR3 is CSAQTGNLGYTV.